Listed below are T cell receptor beta chains from one sample, sequenced in a study of cytomegalovirus exposure and HLA in healthy donors. Clones were sequenced by immunoSEQ multiplex PCR, and TCRdb holds only the in-frame ones, with some missing. This sample has 100,000 to 150,000 clones, with more than 80% found just once. Sequenced input: PBMCs. The source is a man between 25 and 39 years old in good health and CMV-seropositive. Each CDR3 is given with its conserved first and last residue. D genes are given only for firm matches. Clone size appears in some rows only: once, few, many, or a class for an expanded clone.

j_gene	abundance	v_gene	d_gene	CDR3nt	CDR3aa
TRBJ1-2	NA	TRBV29-1	TRBD1	TGCAGCGCCTTACCGGGACAGGGCCATGGCTACACCTTC	CSALPGQGHGYTF
TRBJ2-5	NA	TRBV5-4	NA	TGTGCCAGCAGCCCGGACGGGGGTCTACAAGAGACCCAGTACTTC	CASSPDGGLQETQYF
TRBJ1-4	NA	TRBV11-2	NA	TGTGCCAGCAGCTTAGGATGGAGAAATAATGAAAAACTGTTTTTT	CASSLGWRNNEKLFF
TRBJ2-5	NA	TRBV6-5	NA	TGTGCCAGCAGTAACCGGGGGGCCCAACAAGAGACCCAGTACTTC	CASSNRGAQQETQYF
TRBJ1-4	NA	TRBV28	NA	TGTGCCAGCAACAGCTTTAATGAAAAACTGTTTTTT	CASNSFNEKLFF
TRBJ2-7	once	TRBV6-5	NA	TGTGCCAGCAGCCAGGACAGCCCCTACGAGCAGTACTTC	CASSQDSPYEQYF
TRBJ2-7	NA	TRBV6-1	NA	TGTGCCAGCAGTGTCGACCGGACAAGCTACGAGCAGTACTTC	CASSVDRTSYEQYF
TRBJ2-3	NA	TRBV9	TRBD2	TGTGCCAGCAGCATGAGACTAGCGGGGGGGCCCACAGATACGCAGTATTTT	CASSMRLAGGPTDTQYF
TRBJ1-1	NA	TRBV15	TRBD1	TGTGCCACCAGCTGGGACAGGATTCTGAACACTGAAGCTTTCTTT	CATSWDRILNTEAFF
TRBJ2-2	few	TRBV10-1	TRBD2	TGCGCCAGCAGCCCTAGCGGGGGCACCGGGGAGCTGTTTTTT	CASSPSGGTGELFF
TRBJ1-1	NA	TRBV6-1	NA	TGTGCCAGCAGTGAAGAACTCCTGGAAGCTTTCTTT	CASSEELLEAFF
TRBJ1-2	few	TRBV7-9	NA	TGTTCCAGCAGCCCCGTTGTGGGGGCGGACTATGGCTACACCTTC	CSSSPVVGADYGYTF
TRBJ2-1	NA	TRBV9	TRBD2	TGTGCCAGCAGCGTACGGGTTGGCGGGGGAACCTACAATGAGCAGTTCTTC	CASSVRVGGGTYNEQFF
TRBJ1-5	NA	TRBV7-7	NA	TGTGCCAGCAGTCTCTTCCGGACTTCCCCTAAGGGTCAGCCCCAGCATTTT	CASSLFRTSPKGQPQHF
TRBJ1-5	NA	TRBV5-1	NA	TGCGCCAGCAGCTTGGACGGGTTTAATGATCAGCCCCAGCATTTT	CASSLDGFNDQPQHF
TRBJ2-3	NA	TRBV5-7	NA	TGTGCCAGCAGCTTGCGGGACTCAGGGCCGTATTTT	CASSLRDSGPYF
TRBJ2-3	NA	TRBV29-1	TRBD2	TGCAGCTGGCTTAGCGGGGGGGGCCCTGGGGATACGCAGTATTTT	CSWLSGGGPGDTQYF
TRBJ2-7	NA	TRBV19	TRBD1	TGTGCCAGTAGTAAGGGGGCGGATAATTACGAGCAGTACTTC	CASSKGADNYEQYF
TRBJ1-2	NA	TRBV6-5	NA	TGTGCCAGCAGTGCGTCAGACAGACTCTATGGCTACACCTTC	CASSASDRLYGYTF
TRBJ2-1	NA	TRBV9	NA	TGTGCCAGCAGCGTACAGGGAAGCTCCTACAATGAGCAGTTCTTC	CASSVQGSSYNEQFF
TRBJ1-1	NA	TRBV19	NA	TGTGCCAGTAGTATAAGGGGCTACACTGAAGCTTTCTTT	CASSIRGYTEAFF
TRBJ1-1	NA	TRBV6-1	NA	TGTGCCAGCAGTGAAGTAGTGGGCTTGAACACTGAAGCTTTCTTT	CASSEVVGLNTEAFF
TRBJ1-1	NA	TRBV30	NA	TGTGCCTGGAGTACGGAGTTTGGCACTGAAGCTTTCTTT	CAWSTEFGTEAFF
TRBJ2-1	NA	TRBV2	TRBD1	TGTGCCAGCATTGTGCAGGGGGCGAGGAATGAGCAGTTCTTC	CASIVQGARNEQFF
TRBJ2-7	NA	TRBV9	TRBD2	TGTGCCAGCAGCGCCGGGACTACCTACGAGCAGTACTTC	CASSAGTTYEQYF
TRBJ2-3	NA	TRBV11-3	NA	TGTGCCAGCAGCCCCGATGTGGGCTATGGTACGCAGTATTTT	CASSPDVGYGTQYF
TRBJ1-4	few	TRBV5-6	TRBD1	TGTGCCAGCAGCTTGGTGACAGGGGGGACACTGTTTTTT	CASSLVTGGTLFF
TRBJ2-1	NA	TRBV10-3	NA	TGTGCCATCACCACAGGGTTAGGTGAGCAGTTCTTC	CAITTGLGEQFF